This T cell receptor beta chain was documented in a study of blood T cell repertoires in COVID-19. Here immunoSEQ multiplex PCR was the method, and the copy in TCRdb shows in-frame clones only, minus some. The profile shows around 300,000 clones, more than 80% of them singletons. Trimming pared 8 bases from V and 1 base from J, leaving 12 bases between. The length of the CDR3 is 14 residues. The germline V gene encodes CDR1 SNHLY and CDR2 FYNNEI. This chain links TRBV2 with TRBJ1-3; unclear D gene. The specimen sequenced was PBMCs or T cells enriched from blood (not recorded which). The sequence was collected from a woman aged 18-29 years who had recovered from COVID-19. The CDR3 sequence is CASGPYSSGNTIYF. The CDR3 region has the DNA TGTGCCAGCGGGCCGTACAGTTCTGGAAACACCATATATTTT.